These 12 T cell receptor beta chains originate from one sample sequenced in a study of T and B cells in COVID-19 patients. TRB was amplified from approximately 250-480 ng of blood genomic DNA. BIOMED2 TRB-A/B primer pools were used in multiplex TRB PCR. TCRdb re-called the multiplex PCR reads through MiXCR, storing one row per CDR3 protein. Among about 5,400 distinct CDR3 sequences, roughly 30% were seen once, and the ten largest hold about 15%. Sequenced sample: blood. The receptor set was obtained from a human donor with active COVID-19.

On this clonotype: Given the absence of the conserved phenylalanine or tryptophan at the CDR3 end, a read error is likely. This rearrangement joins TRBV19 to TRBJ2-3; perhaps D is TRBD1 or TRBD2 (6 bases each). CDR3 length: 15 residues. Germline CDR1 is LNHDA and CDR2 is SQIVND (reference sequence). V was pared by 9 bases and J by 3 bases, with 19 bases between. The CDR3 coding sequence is TGTGCCAGCAGCTTCCAGGGGAGGTGGACAGATACGCAGTATTCT. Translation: CASSFQGRWTDTQYS.

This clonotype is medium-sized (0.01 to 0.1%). The DNA of the CDR3 is TGTGCCAGCAGTACCCCAGCGGGAGGCCAAGAGACCCAGTACTTC. Translation gives CASSTPAGGQETQYF. V usage is TRBV27 and J usage is TRBJ2-5; 9 bases map to TRBD2. The CDR3 extends over 15 amino acids. Trimming at V came to 5 bases and at J to 1 base, leaving 5 bases not matched to a gene. The germline CDR1 and CDR2 sequences are MNHEY and SMNVEV (reference sequence).

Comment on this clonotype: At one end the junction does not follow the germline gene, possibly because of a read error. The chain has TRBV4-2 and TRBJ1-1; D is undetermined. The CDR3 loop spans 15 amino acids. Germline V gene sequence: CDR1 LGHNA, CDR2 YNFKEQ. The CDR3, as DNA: TGCGCCAGCAGCCAAGGTGCGGGGAAGAACACTGAAGCTTTCTTT. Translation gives CASSQGAGKNTEAFF.

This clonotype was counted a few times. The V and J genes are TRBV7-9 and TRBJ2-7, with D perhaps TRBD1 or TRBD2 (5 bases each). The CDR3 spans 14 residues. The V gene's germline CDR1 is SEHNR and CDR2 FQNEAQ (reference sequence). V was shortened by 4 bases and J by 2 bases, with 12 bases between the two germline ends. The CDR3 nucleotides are TGTGCCAGCAGCTCCCGGGACGGTCCCTACGAGCAGTACTTC. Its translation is CASSSRDGPYEQYF.

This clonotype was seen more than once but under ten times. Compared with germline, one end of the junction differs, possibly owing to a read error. The CDR3 sequence: CASSNSAGGTGANVLTF. CDR3 DNA sequence: TGTGCCAGCAGTAACTCGGCTGGGGGGACTGGGGCCAACGTCCTGACTTTC. This chain connects TRBV6-5 to TRBJ2-6; TRBD2 might be the D (6 bases). Germline CDR1 reads MNHEY; CDR2 reads SVGAGI. The CDR3 spans 17 residues.

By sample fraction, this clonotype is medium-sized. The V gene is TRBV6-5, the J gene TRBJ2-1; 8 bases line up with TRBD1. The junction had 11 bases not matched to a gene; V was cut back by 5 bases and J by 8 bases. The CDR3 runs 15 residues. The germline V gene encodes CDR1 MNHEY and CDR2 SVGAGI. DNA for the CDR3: TGTGCCAGCAGTGAAGTTGAGGCAGGGGGCGATGAGCAGTTCTTC. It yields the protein CASSEVEAGGDEQFF.

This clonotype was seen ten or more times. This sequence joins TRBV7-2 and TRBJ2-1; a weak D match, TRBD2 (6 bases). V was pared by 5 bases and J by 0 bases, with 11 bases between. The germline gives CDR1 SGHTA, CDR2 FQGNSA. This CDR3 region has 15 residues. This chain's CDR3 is CASSRSGYSYNEQFF. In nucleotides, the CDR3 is TGTGCCAGCAGCCGCAGCGGGTACTCCTACAATGAGCAGTTCTTC.

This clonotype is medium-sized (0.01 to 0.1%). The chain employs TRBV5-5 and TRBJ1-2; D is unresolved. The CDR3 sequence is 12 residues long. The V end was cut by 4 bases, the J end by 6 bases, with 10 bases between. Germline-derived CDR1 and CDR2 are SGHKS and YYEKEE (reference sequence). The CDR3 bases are TGTGCCAGCAGCCCCGGTTGGGATGGCTACACCTTC. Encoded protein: CASSPGWDGYTF. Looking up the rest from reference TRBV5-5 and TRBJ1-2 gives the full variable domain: DAGVTQSPTHLIKTRGQQVTLRCSPISGHKSVSWYQQVLGQGPQFIFQYYEKEERGRGNFPDRFSARQFPNYSSELNVNALLLGDSALYLCASSPGWDGYTFGSGTRLTVV.

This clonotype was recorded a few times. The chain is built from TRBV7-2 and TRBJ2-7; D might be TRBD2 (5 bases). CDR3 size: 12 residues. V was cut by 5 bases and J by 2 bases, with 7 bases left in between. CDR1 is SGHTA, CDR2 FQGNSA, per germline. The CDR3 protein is CASSRGPYEQYF. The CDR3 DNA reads TGTGCCAGCAGCAGAGGGCCCTACGAGCAGTACTTC.

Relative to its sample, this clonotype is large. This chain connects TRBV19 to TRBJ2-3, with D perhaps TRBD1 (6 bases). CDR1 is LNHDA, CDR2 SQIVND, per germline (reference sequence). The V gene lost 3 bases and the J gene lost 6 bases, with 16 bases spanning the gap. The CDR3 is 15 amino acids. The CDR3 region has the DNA TGTGCCAGTAGTATCTCGCCAGGGGCTAGGGATACGCAGTATTTT. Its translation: CASSISPGARDTQYF.

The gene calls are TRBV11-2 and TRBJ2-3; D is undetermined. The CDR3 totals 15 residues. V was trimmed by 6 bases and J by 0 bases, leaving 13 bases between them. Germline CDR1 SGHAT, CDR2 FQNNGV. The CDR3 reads CASSEVAGSTDTQYF. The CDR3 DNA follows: TGTGCCAGCAGTGAAGTGGCAGGTAGCACAGATACGCAGTATTTT.

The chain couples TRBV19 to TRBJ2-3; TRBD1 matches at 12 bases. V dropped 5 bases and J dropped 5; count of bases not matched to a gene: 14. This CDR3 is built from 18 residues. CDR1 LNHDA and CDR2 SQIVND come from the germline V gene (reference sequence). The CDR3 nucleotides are TGTGCCAGTAGTCCCCTCATGTCGGGACAGGGGGCGCGAGATACGCAGTATTTT. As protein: CASSPLMSGQGARDTQYF.